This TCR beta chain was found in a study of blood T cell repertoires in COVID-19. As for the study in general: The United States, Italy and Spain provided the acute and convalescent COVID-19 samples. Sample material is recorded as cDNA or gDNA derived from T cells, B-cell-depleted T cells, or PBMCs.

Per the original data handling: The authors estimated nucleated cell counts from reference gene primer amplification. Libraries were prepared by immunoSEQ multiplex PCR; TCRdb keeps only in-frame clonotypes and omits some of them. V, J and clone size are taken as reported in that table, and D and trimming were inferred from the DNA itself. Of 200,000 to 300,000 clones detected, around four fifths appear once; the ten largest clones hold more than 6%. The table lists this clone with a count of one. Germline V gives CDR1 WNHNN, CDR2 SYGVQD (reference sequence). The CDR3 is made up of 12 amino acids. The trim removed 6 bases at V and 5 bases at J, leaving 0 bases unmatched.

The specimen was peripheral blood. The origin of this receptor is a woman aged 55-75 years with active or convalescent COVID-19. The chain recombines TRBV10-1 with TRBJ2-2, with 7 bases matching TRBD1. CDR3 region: CASRTGTGELFF. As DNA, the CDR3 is TGCGCCAGCAGGACAGGGACCGGGGAGCTGTTTTTT.